Listed here are 2 T cell receptor beta chains from one sample, sequenced in a study of blood T cell repertoires in COVID-19. The data were produced by immunoSEQ multiplex PCR, yet TCRdb's version contains in-frame clones alone and is incomplete. The table lists around 230,000 clones, more than 80% of them singletons. The material sequenced was PBMCs or T cells enriched from blood (not recorded which). The receptors shown here come from a middle-aged man who had recovered from COVID-19.

The chain joins TRBV11-3 to TRBJ2-2, with 8 bases that match TRBD2. CDR1 SGHNT and CDR2 YENEEA come from the germline V gene. This CDR3 spans 15 amino acids. Trimming at V came to 2 bases and at J to 4 bases, leaving 3 bases not matched to a gene. The CDR3 DNA follows: TGTGCCAGCAGCTTATATGCGGGGGGCACCGGGGAGCTGTTTTTT. Protein sequence: CASSLYAGGTGELFF. Full variable domain (rest looked up from reference TRBV11-3 and TRBJ2-2): EAGVVQSPRYKIIEKKQPVAFWCNPISGHNTLYWYLQNLGQGPELLIRYENEEAVDDSQLPKDRFSAERLKGVDSTLKIQPAELGDSAVYLCASSLYAGGTGELFFGEGSRLTVL.

The rearrangement links TRBV7-9 to TRBJ2-7; TRBD1 matches at 9 bases. The CDR3 is made up of 15 amino acids. Germline V lookup: CDR1 SEHNR, CDR2 FQNEAQ (reference sequence). J lost 7 bases, V lost 2 bases, and 9 bases had no gene match. The CDR3 nucleotides read TGTGCCAGCAGCTTACCAGGGACAGGGCCTGGGGAGCAGTACTTC. It yields the protein CASSLPGTGPGEQYF.